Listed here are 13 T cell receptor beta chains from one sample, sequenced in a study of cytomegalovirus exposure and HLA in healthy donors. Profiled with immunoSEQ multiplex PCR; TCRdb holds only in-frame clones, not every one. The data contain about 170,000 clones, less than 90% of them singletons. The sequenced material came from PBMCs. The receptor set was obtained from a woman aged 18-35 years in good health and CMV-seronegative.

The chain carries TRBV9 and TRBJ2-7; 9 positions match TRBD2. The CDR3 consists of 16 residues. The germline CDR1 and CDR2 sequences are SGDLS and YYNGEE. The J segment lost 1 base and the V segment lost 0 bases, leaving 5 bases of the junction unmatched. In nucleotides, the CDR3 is TGTGCCAGCAGCGTAGAGGGAAGCGGGGGGTCCTACGAGCAGTACTTC. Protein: CASSVEGSGGSYEQYF.

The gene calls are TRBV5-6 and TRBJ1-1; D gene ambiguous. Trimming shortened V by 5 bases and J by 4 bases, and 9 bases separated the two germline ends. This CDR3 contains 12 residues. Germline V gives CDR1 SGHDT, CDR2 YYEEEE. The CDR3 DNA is TGTGCCAGCAGTTGGAGTGGCACTGAAGCTTTCTTT. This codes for CASSWSGTEAFF.

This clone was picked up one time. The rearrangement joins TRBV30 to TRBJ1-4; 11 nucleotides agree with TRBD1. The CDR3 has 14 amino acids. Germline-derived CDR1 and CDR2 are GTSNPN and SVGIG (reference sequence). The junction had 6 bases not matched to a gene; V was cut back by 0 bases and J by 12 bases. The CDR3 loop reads CAWSVGQGGGELFF. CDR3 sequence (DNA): TGTGCCTGGAGTGTGGGACAGGGGGGCGGAGAACTGTTTTTT. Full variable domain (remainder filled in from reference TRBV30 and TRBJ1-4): SQTIHQWPATLVQPVGSPLSLECTVEGTSNPNLYWYRQAAGRGLQLLFYSVGIGQISSEVPQNLSASRPQDRQFILSSKKLLLSDSGFYLCAWSVGQGGGELFFGSGTQLSVL.

The DNA for the CDR3 is TGTGCCACCCAACAGTACGAGCAGTACTTC. As protein: CATQQYEQYF. The rearrangement joins TRBV6-5 to TRBJ2-7, with D hard to call. Between the trimmed V and J ends, which lost 10 bases and 4 bases, there was a span of 8 bases. CDR1 and CDR2 from the germline V gene are MNHEY and SVGAGI. This CDR3 comprises 10 residues.

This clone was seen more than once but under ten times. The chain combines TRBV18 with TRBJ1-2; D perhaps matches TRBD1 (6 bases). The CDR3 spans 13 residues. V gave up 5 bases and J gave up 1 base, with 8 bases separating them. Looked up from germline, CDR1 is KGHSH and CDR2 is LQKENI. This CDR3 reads CASSYRDNYGYTF. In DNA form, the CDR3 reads TGTGCCAGCTCATACAGGGATAACTATGGCTACACCTTC.

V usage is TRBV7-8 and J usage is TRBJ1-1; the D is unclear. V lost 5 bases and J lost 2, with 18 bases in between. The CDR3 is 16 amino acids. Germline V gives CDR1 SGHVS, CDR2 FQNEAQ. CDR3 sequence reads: CASSPQPYSLNTEAFF. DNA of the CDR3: TGTGCCAGCAGCCCCCAACCCTATTCGCTAAACACTGAAGCTTTCTTT.

CDR3 sequence reads: CASSFPGGTDTQYF. In DNA, the CDR3 is TGTGCCAGCAGCTTCCCGGGAGGAACAGATACGCAGTATTTT. The J gene is TRBJ2-3, the V gene TRBV5-6; TRBD2 aligns across 7 bases. Trimming cost V 2 bases and J 3 bases; bases outside gene matches: 3. Germline CDR1 SGHDT, CDR2 YYEEEE. The CDR3 length is 14 residues.

CDR3 DNA: TGTGCCAGCAGCTTAATGGGGGGCTCCTACAATGAGCAGTTCTTC. Residues: CASSLMGGSYNEQFF. This chain links TRBV7-3 with TRBJ2-1; a possible D gene is TRBD2 (6 bases). The CDR3 is made up of 15 amino acids. V was cut by 1 base and J by 0 bases, with 7 bases left in between. The germline V gene has CDR1 SGHTA and CDR2 FQGTGA.

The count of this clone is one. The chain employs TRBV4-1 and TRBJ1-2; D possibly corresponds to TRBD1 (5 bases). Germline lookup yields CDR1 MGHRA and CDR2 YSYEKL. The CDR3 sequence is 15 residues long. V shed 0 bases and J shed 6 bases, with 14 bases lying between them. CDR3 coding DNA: TGCGCCAGCAGCCAAGATATAGCAGGGCAAGATGGCTACACCTTC. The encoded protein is CASSQDIAGQDGYTF.

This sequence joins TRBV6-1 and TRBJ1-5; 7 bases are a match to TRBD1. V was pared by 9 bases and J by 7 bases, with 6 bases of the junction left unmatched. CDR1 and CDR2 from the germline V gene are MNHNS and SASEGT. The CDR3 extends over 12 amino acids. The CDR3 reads CASTTGSQPQHF. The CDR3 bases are TGTGCCAGTACGACAGGGAGCCAGCCCCAGCATTTT.

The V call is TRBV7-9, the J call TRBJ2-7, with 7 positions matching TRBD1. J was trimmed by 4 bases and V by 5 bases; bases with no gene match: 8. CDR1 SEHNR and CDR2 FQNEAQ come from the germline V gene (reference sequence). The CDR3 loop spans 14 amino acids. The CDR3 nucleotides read TGTGCCAGCAGCCCCCGGGACAGAAGTTACGAGCAGTACTTC. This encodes CASSPRDRSYEQYF.

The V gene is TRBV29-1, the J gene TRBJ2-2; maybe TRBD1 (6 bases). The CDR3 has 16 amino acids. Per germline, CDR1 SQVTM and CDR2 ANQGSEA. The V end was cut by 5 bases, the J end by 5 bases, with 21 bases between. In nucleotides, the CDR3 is TGCAGCGTTATAGCGCAGGGTCTCAGGGGAACCGGGGAGCTGTTTTTT. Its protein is CSVIAQGLRGTGELFF.

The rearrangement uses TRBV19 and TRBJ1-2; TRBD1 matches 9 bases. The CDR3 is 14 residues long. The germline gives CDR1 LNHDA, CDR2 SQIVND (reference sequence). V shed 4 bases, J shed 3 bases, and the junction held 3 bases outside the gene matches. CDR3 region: CASSRTGVDYGYTF. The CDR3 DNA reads TGTGCCAGTAGTAGGACAGGGGTTGACTATGGCTACACCTTC.